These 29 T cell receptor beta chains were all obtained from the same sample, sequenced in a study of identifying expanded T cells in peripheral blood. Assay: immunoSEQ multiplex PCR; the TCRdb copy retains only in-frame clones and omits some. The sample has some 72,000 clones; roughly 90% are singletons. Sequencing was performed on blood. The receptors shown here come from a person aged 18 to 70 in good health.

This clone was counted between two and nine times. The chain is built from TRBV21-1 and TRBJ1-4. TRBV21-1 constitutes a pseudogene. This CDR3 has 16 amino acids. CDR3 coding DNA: TGTGCCAGCAGCCGGGGCACATGGCCCGATAATGAAAAACTGTTTTTT. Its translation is CASSRGTWPDNEKLFF.

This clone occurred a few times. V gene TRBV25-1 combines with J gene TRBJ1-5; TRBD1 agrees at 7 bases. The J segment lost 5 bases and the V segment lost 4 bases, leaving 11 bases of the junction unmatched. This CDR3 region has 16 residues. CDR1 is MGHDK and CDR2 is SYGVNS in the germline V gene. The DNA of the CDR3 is TGTGCCAGCAGTGGGGGTCGTGGTCAGGGGGATCAGCCCCAGCATTTT. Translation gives CASSGGRGQGDQPQHF. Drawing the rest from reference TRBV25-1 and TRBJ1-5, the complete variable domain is EADIYQTPRYLVIGTGKKITLECSQTMGHDKMYWYQQDPGMELHLIHYSYGVNSTEKGDLSSESTVSRIRTEHFPLTLESARPSHTSQYLCASSGGRGQGDQPQHFGDGTRLSIL.

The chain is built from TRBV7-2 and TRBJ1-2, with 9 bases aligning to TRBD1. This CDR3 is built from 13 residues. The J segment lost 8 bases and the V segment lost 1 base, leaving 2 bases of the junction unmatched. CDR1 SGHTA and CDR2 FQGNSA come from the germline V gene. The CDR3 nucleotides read TGTGCCAGCAGCTTAGACAGGGGGCCAGGCTACACCTTC. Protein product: CASSLDRGPGYTF.

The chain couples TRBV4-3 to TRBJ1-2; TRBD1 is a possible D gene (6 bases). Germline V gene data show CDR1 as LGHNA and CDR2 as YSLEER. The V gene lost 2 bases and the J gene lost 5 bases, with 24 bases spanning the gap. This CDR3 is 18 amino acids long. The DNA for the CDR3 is TGCGCCAGCAGCCAAAGCCCGAGTCAGAGGGGGAGTTCGTATGGCTACACCTTC. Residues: CASSQSPSQRGSSYGYTF.

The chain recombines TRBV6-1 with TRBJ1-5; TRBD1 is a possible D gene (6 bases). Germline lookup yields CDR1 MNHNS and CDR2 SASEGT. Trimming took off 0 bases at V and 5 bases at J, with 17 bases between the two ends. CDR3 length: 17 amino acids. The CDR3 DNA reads TGTGCCAGCAGTGAAGCAAAGGACAGAGAATTATATCAGCCCCAGCATTTT. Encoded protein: CASSEAKDRELYQPQHF.

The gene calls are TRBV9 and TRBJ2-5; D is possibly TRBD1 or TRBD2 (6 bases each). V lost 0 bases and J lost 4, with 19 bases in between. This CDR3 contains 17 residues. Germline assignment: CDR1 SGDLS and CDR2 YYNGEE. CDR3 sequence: CASSVASDRLEGETQYF. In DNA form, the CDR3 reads TGTGCCAGCAGCGTAGCCTCAGACAGGCTGGAGGGAGAGACCCAGTACTTC.

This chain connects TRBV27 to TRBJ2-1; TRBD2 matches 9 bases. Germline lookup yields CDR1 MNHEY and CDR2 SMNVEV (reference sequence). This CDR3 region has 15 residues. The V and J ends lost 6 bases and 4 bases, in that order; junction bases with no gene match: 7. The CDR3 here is CASSPRGRAYNEQFF. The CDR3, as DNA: TGTGCCAGCAGCCCCCGCGGGAGGGCTTACAATGAGCAGTTCTTC.

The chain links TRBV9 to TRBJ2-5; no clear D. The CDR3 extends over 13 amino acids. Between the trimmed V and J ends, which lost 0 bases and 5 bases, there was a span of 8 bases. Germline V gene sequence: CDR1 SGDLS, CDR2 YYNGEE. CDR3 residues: CASSVDGWETQYF. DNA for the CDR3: TGTGCCAGCAGCGTAGATGGGTGGGAGACCCAGTACTTC.

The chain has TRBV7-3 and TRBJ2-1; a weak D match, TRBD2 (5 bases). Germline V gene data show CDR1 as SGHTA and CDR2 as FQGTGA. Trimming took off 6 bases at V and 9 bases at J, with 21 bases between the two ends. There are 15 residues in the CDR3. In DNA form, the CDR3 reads TGTGCCAGCAGTCCAACCCAAGGGAGACTTGCTGAGCAGTTCTTC. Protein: CASSPTQGRLAEQFF.

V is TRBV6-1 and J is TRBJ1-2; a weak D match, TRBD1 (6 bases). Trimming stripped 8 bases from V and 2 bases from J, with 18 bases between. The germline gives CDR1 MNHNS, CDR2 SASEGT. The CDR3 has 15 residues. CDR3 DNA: TGTGCCAGCGGGGGGGCGGGTGGTAGAAACTATGGCTACACCTTC. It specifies CASGGAGGRNYGYTF.

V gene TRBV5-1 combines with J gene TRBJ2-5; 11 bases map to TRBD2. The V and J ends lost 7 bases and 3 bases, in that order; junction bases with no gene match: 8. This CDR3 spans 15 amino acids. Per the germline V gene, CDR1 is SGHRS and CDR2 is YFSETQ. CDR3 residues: CASSTSTSGEETQYF. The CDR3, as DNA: TGCGCCAGCTCCACATCGACTAGCGGGGAAGAGACCCAGTACTTC.

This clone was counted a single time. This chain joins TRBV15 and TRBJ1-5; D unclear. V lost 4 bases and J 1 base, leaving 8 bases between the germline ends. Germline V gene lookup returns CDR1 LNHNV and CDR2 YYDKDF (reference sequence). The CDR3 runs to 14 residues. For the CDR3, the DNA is TGTGCCACCAGCACTGGGTCGAGCAATCAGCCCCAGCATTTT. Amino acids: CATSTGSSNQPQHF.

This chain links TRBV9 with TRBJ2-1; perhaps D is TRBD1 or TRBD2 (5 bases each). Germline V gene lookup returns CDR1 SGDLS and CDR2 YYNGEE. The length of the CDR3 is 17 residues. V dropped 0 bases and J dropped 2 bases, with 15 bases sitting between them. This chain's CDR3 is CASSVGGAIGTYNEQFF. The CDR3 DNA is TGTGCCAGCAGCGTAGGAGGGGCGATAGGAACCTACAATGAGCAGTTCTTC.

The CDR3 is CASSEEGLAGGPPYF. The CDR3 nucleotides are TGTGCCAGCAGTGAGGAGGGACTAGCGGGAGGGCCCCCGTATTTT. The chain links TRBV2 to TRBJ2-3; 16 positions agree with TRBD2. V shed 3 bases, J shed 14 bases, and the junction held 8 bases outside the gene matches. Germline assignment: CDR1 SNHLY and CDR2 FYNNEI. CDR3 length: 15 amino acids.

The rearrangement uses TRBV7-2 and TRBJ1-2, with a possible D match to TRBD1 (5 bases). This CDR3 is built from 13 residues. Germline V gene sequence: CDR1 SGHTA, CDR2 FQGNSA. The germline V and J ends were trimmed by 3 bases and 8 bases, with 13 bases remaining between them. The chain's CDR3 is CASSLGDVRGYTF. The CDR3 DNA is TGTGCCAGCAGCTTGGGGGACGTAAGGGGCTACACCTTC.

CDR3 protein: CASSYRGETQYF. The CDR3 nucleotides read TGTGCCAGCAGCTATAGGGGAGAGACCCAGTACTTC. The chain has TRBV7-6 and TRBJ2-5; a weak D match, TRBD1 (5 bases). Germline values: CDR1 SGHVS, CDR2 FNYEAQ. Deletions cut 4 bases from V and 4 bases from J, with 7 bases between. The CDR3 is 12 residues long. Full variable domain (missing parts from reference TRBV7-6 and TRBJ2-5): GAGVSQSPRYKVTKRGQDVALRCDPISGHVSLYWYRQALGQGPEFLTYFNYEAQQDKSGLPNDRFSAERPEGSISTLTIQRTEQRDSAMYRCASSYRGETQYFGPGTRLLVL.

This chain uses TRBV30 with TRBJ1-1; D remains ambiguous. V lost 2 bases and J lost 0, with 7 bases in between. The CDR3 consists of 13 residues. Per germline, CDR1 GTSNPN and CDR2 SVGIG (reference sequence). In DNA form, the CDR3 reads TGTGCCTGGAGTTTCGGACTGAACACTGAAGCTTTCTTT. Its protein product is CAWSFGLNTEAFF.

CDR3 sequence (DNA): TGTGCCAGCAGCCTGTCCCAGGGAAGCCCTAACTATGGCTACACCTTC. Amino acid sequence: CASSLSQGSPNYGYTF. The V call is TRBV5-4, the J call TRBJ1-2, with D perhaps TRBD1 (5 bases). Germline V gene lookup returns CDR1 SGHNT and CDR2 YYREEE (reference sequence). V was cut by 4 bases and J by 0 bases, with 16 bases left in between. The CDR3 contains 16 residues.

CDR3 DNA sequence: TGTGCCAGCAGCGCGGGACTAGCGAACAATGAGCAGTTCTTC. It yields the protein CASSAGLANNEQFF. The chain is built from TRBV7-2 and TRBJ2-1; 10 bases are a match to TRBD2. The V segment lost 5 bases and the J segment 5 bases; nucleotides outside the gene matches: 3. This CDR3 contains 14 residues. Germline V gene data show CDR1 as SGHTA and CDR2 as FQGNSA.

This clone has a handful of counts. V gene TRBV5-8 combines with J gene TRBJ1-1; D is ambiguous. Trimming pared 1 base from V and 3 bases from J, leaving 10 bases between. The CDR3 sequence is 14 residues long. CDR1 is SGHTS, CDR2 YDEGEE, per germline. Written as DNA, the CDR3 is TGTGCCAGCAGCTTGTATGGGGAACACACTGAAGCTTTCTTT. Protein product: CASSLYGEHTEAFF.

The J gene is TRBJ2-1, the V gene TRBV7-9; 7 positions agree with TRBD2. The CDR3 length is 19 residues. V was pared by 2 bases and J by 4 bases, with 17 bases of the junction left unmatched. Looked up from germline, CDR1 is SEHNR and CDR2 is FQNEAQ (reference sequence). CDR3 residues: CASSLPPLRAGDLYNEQFF. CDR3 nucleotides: TGTGCCAGCAGCTTACCGCCGCTCCGGGCGGGAGACCTTTACAATGAGCAGTTCTTC. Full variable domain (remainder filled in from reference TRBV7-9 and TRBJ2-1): DTGVSQNPRHKITKRGQNVTFRCDPISEHNRLYWYRQTLGQGPEFLTYFQNEAQLEKSRLLSDRFSAERPKGSFSTLEIQRTEQGDSAMYLCASSLPPLRAGDLYNEQFFGPGTRLTVL.

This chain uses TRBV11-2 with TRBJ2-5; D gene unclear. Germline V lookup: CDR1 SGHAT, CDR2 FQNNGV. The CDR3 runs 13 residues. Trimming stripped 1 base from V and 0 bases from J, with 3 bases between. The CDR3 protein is CASSLADQETQYF. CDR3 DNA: TGTGCCAGCAGCTTAGCGGACCAAGAGACCCAGTACTTC.

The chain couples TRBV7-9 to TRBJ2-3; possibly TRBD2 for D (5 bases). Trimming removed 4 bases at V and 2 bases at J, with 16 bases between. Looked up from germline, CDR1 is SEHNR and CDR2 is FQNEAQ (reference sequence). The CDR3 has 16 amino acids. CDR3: CASSSFLGGLTDTQYF. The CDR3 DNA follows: TGTGCCAGCAGCTCGTTCCTAGGCGGGCTCACAGATACGCAGTATTTT. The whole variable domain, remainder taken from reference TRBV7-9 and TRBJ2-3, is DTGVSQNPRHKITKRGQNVTFRCDPISEHNRLYWYRQTLGQGPEFLTYFQNEAQLEKSRLLSDRFSAERPKGSFSTLEIQRTEQGDSAMYLCASSSFLGGLTDTQYFGPGTRLTVL.

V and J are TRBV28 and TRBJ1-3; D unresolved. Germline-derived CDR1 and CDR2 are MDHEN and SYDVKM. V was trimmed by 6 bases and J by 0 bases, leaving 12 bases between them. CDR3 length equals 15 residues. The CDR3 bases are TGTGCCAGCAGCCAACAGATGGTCTCTGGAAACACCATATATTTT. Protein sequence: CASSQQMVSGNTIYF.

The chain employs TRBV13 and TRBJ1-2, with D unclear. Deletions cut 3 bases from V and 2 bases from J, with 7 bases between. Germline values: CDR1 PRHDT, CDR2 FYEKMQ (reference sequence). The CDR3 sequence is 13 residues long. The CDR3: CASSFGRNYGYTF. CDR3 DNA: TGTGCCAGCAGCTTCGGACGGAACTATGGCTACACCTTC.

The DNA of the CDR3 is TGTGCCAGCAGTGGGGAGAATTTCAATGAGCAGTTCTTC. Protein product: CASSGENFNEQFF. The rearrangement joins TRBV2 to TRBJ2-1; weak D call: TRBD2 (5 bases). This CDR3 region has 13 residues. V was pared by 4 bases and J by 6 bases, with 10 bases between. The germline CDR1 and CDR2 sequences are SNHLY and FYNNEI.

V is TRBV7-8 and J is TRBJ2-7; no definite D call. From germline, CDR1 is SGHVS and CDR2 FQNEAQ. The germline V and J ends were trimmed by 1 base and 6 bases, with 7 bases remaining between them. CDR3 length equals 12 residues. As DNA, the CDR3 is TGTGCCAGCAGCTTAGGGAACCGCGAGCAGTACTTC. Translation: CASSLGNREQYF.

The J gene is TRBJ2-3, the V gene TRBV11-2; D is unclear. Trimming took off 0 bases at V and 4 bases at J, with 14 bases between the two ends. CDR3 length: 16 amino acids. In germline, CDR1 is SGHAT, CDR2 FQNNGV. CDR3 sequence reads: CASSLDPGLGSDTQYF. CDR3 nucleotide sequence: TGTGCCAGCAGCTTAGATCCCGGGTTAGGTTCAGATACGCAGTATTTT.

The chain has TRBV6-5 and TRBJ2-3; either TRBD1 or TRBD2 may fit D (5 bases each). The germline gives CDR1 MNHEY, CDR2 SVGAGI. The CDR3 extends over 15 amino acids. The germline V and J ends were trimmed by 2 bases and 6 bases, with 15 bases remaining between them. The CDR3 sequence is CASSYMGVVSDTQYF. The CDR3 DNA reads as TGTGCCAGCAGTTACATGGGGGTTGTATCCGATACGCAGTATTTT.